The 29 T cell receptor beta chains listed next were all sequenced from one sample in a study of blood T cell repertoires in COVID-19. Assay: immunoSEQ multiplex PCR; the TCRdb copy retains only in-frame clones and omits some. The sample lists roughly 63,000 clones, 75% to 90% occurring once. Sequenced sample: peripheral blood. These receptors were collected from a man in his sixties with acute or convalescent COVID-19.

As DNA, the CDR3 is TGTGCCAGCAGTTACTCGAGTCAACGTCAGCCCCAGCATTTT. As protein: CASSYSSQRQPQHF. The genes are TRBV6-2 or TRBV6-3 and TRBJ1-5, with D uncertain. CDR3 size: 14 residues. From germline, CDR1 is MNHEY and CDR2 SVGEGT. Trimming took 0 bases from V and 6 from J, leaving 9 bases between them.

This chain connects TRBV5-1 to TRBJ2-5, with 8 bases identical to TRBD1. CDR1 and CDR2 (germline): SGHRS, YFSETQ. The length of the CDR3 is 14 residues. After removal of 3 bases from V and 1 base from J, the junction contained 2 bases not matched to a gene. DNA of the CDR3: TGCGCCAGCAGCTATCAGGGGGCCCAAGAGACCCAGTACTTC. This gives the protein CASSYQGAQETQYF.

CDR3 bases: TGTGCCAGCAGTGAAGGACTTATCAATCAGCCCCAGCATTTT. Protein: CASSEGLINQPQHF. J is TRBJ1-5 and V is TRBV25-1; D is undetermined. The length of the CDR3 is 14 residues. Germline CDR1 is MGHDK and CDR2 is SYGVNS. Trimming removed 2 bases from V and 3 bases from J, with 8 bases in between.

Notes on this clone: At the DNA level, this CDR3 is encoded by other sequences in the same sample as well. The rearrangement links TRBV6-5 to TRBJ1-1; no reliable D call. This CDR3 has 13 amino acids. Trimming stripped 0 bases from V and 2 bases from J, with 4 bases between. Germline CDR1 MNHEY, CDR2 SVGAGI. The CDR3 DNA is TGTGCCAGCAGTTACTCGAGAAACACTGAAGCTTTCTTT. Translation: CASSYSRNTEAFF.

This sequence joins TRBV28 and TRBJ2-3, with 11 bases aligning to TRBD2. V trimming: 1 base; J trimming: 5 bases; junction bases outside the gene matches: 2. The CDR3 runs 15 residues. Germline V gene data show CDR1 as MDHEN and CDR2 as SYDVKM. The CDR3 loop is CASSLSGLAEDTQYF. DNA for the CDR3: TGTGCCAGCAGTTTATCGGGACTAGCGGAAGATACGCAGTATTTT.

CDR3 sequence (DNA): TGTGCCAGCAGCGTCGTAGACAGGGCGAACACCGGGGAGCTGTTTTTT. It specifies CASSVVDRANTGELFF. The chain recombines TRBV9 with TRBJ2-2; 7 bases are a match to TRBD1. The V gene end was trimmed by 2 bases and the J gene end by 0 bases; junction bases not matched to a gene: 4. Germline V lookup: CDR1 SGDLS, CDR2 YYNGEE. The CDR3 extends over 16 amino acids. The whole variable domain, remainder taken from reference TRBV9 and TRBJ2-2, is DSGVTQTPKHLITATGQRVTLRCSPRSGDLSVYWYQQSLDQGLQFLIQYYNGEERAKGNILERFSAQQFPDLHSELNLSSLELGDSALYFCASSVVDRANTGELFFGEGSRLTVL.

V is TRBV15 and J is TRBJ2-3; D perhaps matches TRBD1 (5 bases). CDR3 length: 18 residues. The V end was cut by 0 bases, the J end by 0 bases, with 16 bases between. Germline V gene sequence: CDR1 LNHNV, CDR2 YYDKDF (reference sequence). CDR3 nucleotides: TGTGCCACCAGCAGAGATAGTTTGGCAGGGCCAAGCACAGATACGCAGTATTTT. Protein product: CATSRDSLAGPSTDTQYF.

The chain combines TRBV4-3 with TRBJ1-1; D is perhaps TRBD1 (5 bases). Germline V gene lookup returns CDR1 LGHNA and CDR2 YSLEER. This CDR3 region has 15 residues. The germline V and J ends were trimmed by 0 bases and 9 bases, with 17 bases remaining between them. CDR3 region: CASSQDKSQGDKAFF. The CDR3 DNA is TGCGCCAGCAGCCAAGATAAGAGCCAGGGCGATAAAGCTTTCTTT.

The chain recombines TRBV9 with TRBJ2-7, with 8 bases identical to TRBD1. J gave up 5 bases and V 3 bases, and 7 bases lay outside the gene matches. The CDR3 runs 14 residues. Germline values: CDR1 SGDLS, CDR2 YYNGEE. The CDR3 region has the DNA TGTGCCAGCAGCGAGTTTCAGGGGGCCCACGAGCAGTACTTC. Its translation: CASSEFQGAHEQYF.

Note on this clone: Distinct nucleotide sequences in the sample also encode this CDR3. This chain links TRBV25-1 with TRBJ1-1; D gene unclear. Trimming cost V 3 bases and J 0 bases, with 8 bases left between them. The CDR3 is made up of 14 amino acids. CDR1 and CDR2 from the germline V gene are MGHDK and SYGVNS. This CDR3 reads CASSDRVMNTEAFF. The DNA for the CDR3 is TGTGCCAGCAGTGACCGGGTTATGAACACTGAAGCTTTCTTT.

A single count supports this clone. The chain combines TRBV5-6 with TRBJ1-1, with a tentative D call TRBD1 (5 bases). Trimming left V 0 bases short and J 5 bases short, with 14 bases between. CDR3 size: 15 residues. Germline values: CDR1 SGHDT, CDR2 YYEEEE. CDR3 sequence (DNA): TGTGCCAGCAGCTTGGGCGGGGATAGGGGAACTGAAGCTTTCTTT. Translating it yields CASSLGGDRGTEAFF.

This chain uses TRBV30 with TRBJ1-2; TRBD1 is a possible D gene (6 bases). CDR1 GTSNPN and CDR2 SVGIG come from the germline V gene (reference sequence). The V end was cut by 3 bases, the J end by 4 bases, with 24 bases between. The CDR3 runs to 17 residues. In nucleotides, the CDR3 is TGTGCCTGGAGGGCTATTGCTAGGGGGGGAGCGAGCTATGGCTACACCTTC. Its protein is CAWRAIARGGASYGYTF.

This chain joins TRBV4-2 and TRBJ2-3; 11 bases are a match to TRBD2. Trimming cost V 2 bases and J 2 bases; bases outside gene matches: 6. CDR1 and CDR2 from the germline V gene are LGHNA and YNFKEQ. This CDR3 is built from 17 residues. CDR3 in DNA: TGTGCCAGCAGCCAACGGTTAGCGGGAGGGTCCACAGATACGCAGTATTTT. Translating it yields CASSQRLAGGSTDTQYF.

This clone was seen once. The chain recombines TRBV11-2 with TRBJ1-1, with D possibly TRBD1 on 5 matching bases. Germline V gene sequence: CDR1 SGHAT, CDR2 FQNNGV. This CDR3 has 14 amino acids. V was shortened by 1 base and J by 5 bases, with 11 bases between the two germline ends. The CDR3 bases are TGTGCCAGCAGCTTAGTACGGAAGGGGACTGAAGCTTTCTTT. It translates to CASSLVRKGTEAFF.

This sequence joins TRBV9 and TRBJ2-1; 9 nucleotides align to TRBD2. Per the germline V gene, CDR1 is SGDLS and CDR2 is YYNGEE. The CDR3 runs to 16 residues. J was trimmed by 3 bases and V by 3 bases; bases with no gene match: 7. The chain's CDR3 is CASSETSGTGYNEQFF. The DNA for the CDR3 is TGTGCCAGCAGCGAGACTAGCGGTACAGGCTACAATGAGCAGTTCTTC. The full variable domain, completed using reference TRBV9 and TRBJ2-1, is DSGVTQTPKHLITATGQRVTLRCSPRSGDLSVYWYQQSLDQGLQFLIQYYNGEERAKGNILERFSAQQFPDLHSELNLSSLELGDSALYFCASSETSGTGYNEQFFGPGTRLTVL.

This chain's CDR3 is CASSLGQGTYEQYF. As DNA, the CDR3 is TGTGCCAGCAGCTTAGGACAGGGTACCTACGAGCAGTACTTC. This sequence joins TRBV7-9 and TRBJ2-7, with 7 bases fitting TRBD1. V was clipped by 1 base and J by 2 bases; unmatched bases: 2. The CDR3 is made up of 14 amino acids. Germline lookup yields CDR1 SEHNR and CDR2 FQNEAQ (reference sequence).

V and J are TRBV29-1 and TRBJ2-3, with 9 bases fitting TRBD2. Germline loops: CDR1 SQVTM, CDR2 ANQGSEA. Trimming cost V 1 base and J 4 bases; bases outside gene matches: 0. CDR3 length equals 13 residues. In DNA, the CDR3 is TGCAGCGTTGAAGCTAGCGGGGCAGATACGCAGTATTTT. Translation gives CSVEASGADTQYF.

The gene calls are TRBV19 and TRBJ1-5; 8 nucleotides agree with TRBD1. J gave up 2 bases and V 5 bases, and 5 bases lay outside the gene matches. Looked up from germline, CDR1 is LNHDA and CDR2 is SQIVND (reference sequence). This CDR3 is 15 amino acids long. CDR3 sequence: CASSGVDRGNQPQHF. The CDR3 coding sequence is TGTGCCAGTAGTGGAGTGGACAGGGGCAATCAGCCCCAGCATTTT.

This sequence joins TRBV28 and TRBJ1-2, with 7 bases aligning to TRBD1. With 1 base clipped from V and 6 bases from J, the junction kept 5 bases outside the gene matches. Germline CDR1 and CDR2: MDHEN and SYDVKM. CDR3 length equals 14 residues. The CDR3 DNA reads TGTGCCAGCAGTTTATTAATAGGGGGCGATGGCTACACCTTC. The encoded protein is CASSLLIGGDGYTF.

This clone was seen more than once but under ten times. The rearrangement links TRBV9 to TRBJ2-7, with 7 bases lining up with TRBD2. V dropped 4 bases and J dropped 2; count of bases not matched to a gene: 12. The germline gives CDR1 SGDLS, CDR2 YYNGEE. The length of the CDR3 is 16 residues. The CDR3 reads CASSPRLAENTYEQYF. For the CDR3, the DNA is TGTGCCAGCAGCCCCCGCCTAGCGGAGAATACCTACGAGCAGTACTTC. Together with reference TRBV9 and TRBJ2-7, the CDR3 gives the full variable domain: DSGVTQTPKHLITATGQRVTLRCSPRSGDLSVYWYQQSLDQGLQFLIQYYNGEERAKGNILERFSAQQFPDLHSELNLSSLELGDSALYFCASSPRLAENTYEQYFGPGTRLTVT.

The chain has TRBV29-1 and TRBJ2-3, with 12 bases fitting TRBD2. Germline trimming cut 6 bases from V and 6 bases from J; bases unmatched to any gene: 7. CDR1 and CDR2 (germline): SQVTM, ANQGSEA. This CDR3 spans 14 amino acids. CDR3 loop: CSVLAGGPPDTQYF. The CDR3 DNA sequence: TGCAGCGTCCTAGCGGGAGGGCCGCCGGATACGCAGTATTTT.

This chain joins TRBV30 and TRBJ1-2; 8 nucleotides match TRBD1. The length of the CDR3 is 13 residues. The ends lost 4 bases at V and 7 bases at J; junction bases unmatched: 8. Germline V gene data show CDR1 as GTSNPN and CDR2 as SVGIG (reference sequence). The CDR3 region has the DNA TGTGCCTGGAACGGGCAGGGGGCAAGTGGCTACACCTTC. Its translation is CAWNGQGASGYTF.

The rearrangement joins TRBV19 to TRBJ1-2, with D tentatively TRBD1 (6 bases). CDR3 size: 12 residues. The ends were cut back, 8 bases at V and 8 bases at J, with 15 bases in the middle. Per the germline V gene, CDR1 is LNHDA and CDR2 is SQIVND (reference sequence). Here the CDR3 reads CASGYRVHGYTF. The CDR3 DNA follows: TGTGCCAGTGGTTACAGGGTCCACGGCTACACCTTC.

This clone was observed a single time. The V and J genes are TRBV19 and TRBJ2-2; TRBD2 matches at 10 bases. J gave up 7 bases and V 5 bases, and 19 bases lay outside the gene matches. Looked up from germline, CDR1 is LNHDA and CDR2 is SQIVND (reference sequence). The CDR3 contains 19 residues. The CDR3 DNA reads TGTGCCAGTAGTCCCCGCTCCGGGGGAGCGGGAGGGCCTAACGGGGAGCTGTTTTTT. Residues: CASSPRSGGAGGPNGELFF.

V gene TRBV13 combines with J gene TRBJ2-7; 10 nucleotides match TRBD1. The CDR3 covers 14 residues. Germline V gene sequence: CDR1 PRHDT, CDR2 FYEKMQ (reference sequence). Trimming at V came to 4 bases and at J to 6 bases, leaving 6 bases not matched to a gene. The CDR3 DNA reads TGTGCCAGCAGCTGGGGACAGGGGTCACCCGAGCAGTACTTC. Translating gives CASSWGQGSPEQYF.

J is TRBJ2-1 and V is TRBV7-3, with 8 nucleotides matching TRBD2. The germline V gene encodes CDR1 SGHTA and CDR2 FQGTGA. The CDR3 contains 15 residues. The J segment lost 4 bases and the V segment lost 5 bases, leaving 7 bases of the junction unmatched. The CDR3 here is CASSPTSGQYNEQFF. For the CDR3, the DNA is TGTGCCAGCAGCCCTACTAGCGGACAATACAATGAGCAGTTCTTC.

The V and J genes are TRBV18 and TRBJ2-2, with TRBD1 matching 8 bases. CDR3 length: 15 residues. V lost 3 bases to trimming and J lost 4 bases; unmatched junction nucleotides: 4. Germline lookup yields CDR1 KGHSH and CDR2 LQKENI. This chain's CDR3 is CASSPGQGGTGELFF. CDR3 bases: TGTGCCAGCTCACCCGGACAGGGAGGCACCGGGGAGCTGTTTTTT.

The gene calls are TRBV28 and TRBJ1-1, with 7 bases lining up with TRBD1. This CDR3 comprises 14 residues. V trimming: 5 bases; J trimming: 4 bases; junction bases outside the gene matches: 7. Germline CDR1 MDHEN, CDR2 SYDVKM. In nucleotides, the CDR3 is TGTGCCAGCAGTCAGCCGGGACAGACCACTGAAGCTTTCTTT. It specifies CASSQPGQTTEAFF.

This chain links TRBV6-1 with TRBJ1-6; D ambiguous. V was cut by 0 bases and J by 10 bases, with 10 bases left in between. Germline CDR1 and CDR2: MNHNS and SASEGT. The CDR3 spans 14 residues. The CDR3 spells CASSEALGESPLHF. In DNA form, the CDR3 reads TGTGCCAGCAGTGAAGCTTTGGGCGAGTCACCCCTCCACTTT.